This T cell receptor beta chain was observed in a study of cytomegalovirus exposure and HLA in healthy donors. Study in general: Some 77 million unique TCRs from HLA-typed donors were held in an early release of data.

Study results and caveats: Reports showed the classifier diagnosing cytomegalovirus status with high specificity and sensitivity. According to a later analysis, donors in an Asian-associated ancestry cluster reportedly had fewer N-insertions than the approximately 670-donor mean. Later on, a genetic analysis was performed. It linked a missense variant in DCLRE1C with V- and J-gene trimming of TCR beta.

Primers: 60 Vbeta forward and 13 Jbeta reverse. TCRdb's table, derived via immunoSEQ multiplex PCR, lists solely in-frame clones and lacks some. The table shows 210,000 or so clones, with around 83% occurring only once. Turning to this clone: Its target is not known.

This CDR3 contains 15 residues. Germline V CDR1 and CDR2: MDHEN, SYDVKM. The V and J ends lost 5 bases and 6 bases, in that order; junction bases with no gene match: 7. This TCR was sampled from a girl aged 5-17 years in good health and CMV-seronegative. Specimen: PBMCs. This sequence joins TRBV28 and TRBJ2-1, with TRBD2 matching 10 bases. The CDR3 region is CASSLSTSGVNEQFF. Here the CDR3 DNA reads TGTGCCAGCAGTCTCTCTACTAGCGGGGTCAATGAGCAGTTCTTC.